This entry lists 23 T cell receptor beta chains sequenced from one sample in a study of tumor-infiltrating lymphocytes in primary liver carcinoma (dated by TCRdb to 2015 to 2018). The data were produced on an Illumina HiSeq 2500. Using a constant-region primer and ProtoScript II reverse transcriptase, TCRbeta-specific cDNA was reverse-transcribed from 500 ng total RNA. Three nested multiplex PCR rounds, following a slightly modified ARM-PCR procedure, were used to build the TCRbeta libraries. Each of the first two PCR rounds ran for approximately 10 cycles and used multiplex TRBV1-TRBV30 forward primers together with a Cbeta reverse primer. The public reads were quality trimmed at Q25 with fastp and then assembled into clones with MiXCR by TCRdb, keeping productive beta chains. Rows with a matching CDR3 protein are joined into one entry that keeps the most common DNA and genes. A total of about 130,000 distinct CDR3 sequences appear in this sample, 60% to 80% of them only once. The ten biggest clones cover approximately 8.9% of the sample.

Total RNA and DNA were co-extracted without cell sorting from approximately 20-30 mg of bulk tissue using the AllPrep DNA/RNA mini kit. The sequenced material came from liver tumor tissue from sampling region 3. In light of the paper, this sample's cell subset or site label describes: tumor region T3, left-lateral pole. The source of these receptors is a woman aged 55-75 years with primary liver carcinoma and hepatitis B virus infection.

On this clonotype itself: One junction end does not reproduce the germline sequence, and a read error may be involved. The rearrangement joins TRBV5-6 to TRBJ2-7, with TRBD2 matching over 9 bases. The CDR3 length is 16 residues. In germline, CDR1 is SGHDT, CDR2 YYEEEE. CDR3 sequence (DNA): TGTGCCAGCGGCTTGCTCGGGGCTAGCGGGACTCGGGAGCAGCACTTC. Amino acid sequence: CASGLLGASGTREQHF.

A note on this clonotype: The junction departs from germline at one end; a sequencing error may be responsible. CDR3 nucleotide sequence: TGCAGCGTTCTTCCCCGGGGACGCACCTACAATGAGCAGTCCTTC. Translation gives CSVLPRGRTYNEQSF. The chain employs TRBV29-1 and TRBJ2-1; D possibly matches TRBD1 or TRBD2 (5 bases each). CDR1 is SQVTM, CDR2 ANQGSEA, per germline. This CDR3 has 15 residues.

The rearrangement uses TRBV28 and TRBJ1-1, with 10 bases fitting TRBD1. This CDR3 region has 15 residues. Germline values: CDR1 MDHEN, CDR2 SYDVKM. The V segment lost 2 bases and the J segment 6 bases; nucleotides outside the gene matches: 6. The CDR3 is CASSLVVGTGAEAFF. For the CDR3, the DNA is TGTGCCAGCAGTTTAGTTGTGGGGACAGGGGCTGAAGCTTTCTTT.

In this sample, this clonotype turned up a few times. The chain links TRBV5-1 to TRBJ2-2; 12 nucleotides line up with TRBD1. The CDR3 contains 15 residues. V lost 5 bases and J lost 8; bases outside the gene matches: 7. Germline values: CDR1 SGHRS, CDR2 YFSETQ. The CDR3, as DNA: TGCGCCAGCAGAACCGGGACAGGGGGCCCAGGGGAGCTGTTTTTT. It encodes CASRTGTGGPGELFF.

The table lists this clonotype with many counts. The CDR3 is CSVEVRGLGETQYF. DNA of the CDR3: TGCAGCGTTGAGGTCAGGGGGCTGGGGGAGACCCAGTACTTC. The rearrangement uses TRBV29-1 and TRBJ2-5; 8 nucleotides agree with TRBD1. Looked up from germline, CDR1 is SQVTM and CDR2 is ANQGSEA. V lost 3 bases to trimming and J lost 5 bases; unmatched junction nucleotides: 8. The CDR3 spans 14 residues. The variable domain in full, completed from reference TRBV29-1 and TRBJ2-5, reads SAVISQKPSRDICQRGTSLTIQCQVDSQVTMMFWYRQQPGQSLTLIATANQGSEATYESGFVIDKFPISRPNLTFSTLTVSNMSPEDSSIYLCSVEVRGLGETQYFGPGTRLLVL.

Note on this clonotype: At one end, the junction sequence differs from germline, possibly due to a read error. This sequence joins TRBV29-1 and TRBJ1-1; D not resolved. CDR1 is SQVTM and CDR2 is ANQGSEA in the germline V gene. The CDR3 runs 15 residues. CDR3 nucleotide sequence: TGCAGCGTCCCGGGTCAGGATCGATTGAACACTGGAGCTTTCTTT. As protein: CSVPGQDRLNTGAFF.

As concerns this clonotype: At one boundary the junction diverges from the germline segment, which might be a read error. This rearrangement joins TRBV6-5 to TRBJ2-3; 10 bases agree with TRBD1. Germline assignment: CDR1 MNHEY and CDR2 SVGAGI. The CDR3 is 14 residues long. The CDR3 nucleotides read TGTGCCAGCAGCCGGACAGGGGGTACAGATATGCAGTATTTT. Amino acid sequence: CASSRTGGTDMQYF.

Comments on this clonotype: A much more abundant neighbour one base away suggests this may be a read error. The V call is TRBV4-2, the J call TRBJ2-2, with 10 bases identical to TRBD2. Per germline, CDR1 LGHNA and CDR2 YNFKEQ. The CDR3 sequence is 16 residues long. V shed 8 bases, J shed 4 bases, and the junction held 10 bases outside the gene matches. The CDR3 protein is CASGPAGGSRTGELFF. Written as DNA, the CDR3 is TGTGCCAGCGGCCCAGCGGGAGGGAGTCGCACCGGGGAGCTGTTTTTT.

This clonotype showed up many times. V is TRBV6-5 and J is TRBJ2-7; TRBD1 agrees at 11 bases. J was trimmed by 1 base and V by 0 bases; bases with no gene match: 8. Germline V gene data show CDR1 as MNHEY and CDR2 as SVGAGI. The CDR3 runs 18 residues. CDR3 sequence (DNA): TGTGCCAGCAGTTACTCGAGACGGACAGGGGGCTCTTCCTACGAGCAGTACTTC. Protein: CASSYSRRTGGSSYEQYF.

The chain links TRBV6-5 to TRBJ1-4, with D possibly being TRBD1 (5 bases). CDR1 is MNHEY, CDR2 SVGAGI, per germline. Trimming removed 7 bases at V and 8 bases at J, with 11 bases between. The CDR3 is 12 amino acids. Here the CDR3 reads CASTGTAEKLFF. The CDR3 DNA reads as TGTGCCAGCACTGGGACTGCGGAAAAACTGTTTTTT.

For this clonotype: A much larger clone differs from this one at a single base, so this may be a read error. The CDR3 is CAISPGLAGGTPYEQYF. The CDR3 DNA reads as TGTGCCATCAGCCCGGGACTAGCGGGGGGGACCCCCTACGAGCAGTACTTC. This chain connects TRBV5-4 to TRBJ2-7, with 16 positions matching TRBD2. Germline V lookup: CDR1 SGHNT, CDR2 YYREEE (reference sequence). There are 17 residues in the CDR3.

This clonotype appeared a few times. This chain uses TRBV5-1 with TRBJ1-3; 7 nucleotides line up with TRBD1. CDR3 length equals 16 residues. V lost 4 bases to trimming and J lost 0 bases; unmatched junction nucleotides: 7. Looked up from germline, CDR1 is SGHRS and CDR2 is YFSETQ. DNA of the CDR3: TGCGCCAGCAGCCTGATGGGACAGCTCTCTGGAAACACCATATATTTT. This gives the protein CASSLMGQLSGNTIYF.

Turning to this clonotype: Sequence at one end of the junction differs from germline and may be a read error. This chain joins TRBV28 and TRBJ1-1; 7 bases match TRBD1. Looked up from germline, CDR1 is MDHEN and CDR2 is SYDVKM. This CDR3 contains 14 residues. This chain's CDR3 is CASSFLQGGTEASF. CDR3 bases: TGTGCCAGCAGTTTTTTGCAGGGGGGCACTGAGGCTTCCTTT.

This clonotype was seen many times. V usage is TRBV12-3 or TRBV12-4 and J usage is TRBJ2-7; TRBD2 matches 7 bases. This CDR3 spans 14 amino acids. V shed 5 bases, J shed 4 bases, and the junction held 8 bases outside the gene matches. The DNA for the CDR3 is TGTGCCAGCAGTCCCGGACTAGTAGGATACGAGCAGTACTTC. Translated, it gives CASSPGLVGYEQYF.

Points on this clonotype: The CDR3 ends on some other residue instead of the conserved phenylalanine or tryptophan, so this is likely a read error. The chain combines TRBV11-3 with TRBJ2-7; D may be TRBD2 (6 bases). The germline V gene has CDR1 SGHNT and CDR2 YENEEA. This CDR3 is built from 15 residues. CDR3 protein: CASSPNPGAAYGQYS. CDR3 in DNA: TGTGCCAGCAGCCCGAACCCGGGAGCGGCCTACGGGCAGTACTCC.

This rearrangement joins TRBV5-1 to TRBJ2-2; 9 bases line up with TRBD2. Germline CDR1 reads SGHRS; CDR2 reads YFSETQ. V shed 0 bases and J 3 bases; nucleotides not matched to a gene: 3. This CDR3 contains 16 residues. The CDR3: CASSLGLAEYTGELFF. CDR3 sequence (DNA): TGCGCCAGCAGCTTGGGACTAGCGGAGTACACCGGGGAGCTGTTTTTT.

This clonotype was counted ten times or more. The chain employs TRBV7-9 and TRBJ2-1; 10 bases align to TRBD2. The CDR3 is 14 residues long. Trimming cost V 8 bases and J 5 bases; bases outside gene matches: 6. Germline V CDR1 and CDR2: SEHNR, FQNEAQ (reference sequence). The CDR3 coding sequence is TGTGCCAGCTCCGTAGCGGGAGGCGACAATGAGCAGTTCTTC. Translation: CASSVAGGDNEQFF. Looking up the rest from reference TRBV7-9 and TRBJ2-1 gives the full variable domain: DTGVSQNPRHKITKRGQNVTFRCDPISEHNRLYWYRQTLGQGPEFLTYFQNEAQLEKSRLLSDRFSAERPKGSFSTLEIQRTEQGDSAMYLCASSVAGGDNEQFFGPGTRLTVL.

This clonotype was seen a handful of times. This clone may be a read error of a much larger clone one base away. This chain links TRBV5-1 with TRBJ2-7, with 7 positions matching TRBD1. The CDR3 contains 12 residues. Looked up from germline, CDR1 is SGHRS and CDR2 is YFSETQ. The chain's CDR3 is CASSLHRGEHYF. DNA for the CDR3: TGCGCCAGCAGCTTGCACAGGGGCGAGCACTACTTC.

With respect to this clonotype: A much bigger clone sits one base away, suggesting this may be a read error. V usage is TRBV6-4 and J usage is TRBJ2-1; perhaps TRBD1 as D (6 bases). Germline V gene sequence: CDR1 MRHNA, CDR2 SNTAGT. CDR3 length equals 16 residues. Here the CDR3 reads CASSDSARGSYNEQLF. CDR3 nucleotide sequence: TGTGCCAGCAGTGACTCGGCCAGGGGATCCTACAATGAGCAGCTCTTC.

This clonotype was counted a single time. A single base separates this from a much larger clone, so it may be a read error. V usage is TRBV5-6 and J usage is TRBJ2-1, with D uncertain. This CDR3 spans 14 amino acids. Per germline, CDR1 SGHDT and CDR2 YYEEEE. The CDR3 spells CASSQRWSYKEQFF. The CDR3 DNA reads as TGTGCCAGCAGCCAACGGTGGTCCTACAAAGAGCAGTTCTTC.

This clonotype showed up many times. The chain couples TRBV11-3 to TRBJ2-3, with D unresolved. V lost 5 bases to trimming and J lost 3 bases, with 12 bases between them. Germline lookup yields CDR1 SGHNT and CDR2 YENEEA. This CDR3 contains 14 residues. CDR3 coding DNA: TGTGCCAGCAGCCGCCCCGGACGGACAGATACGCAGTATTTT. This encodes CASSRPGRTDTQYF.

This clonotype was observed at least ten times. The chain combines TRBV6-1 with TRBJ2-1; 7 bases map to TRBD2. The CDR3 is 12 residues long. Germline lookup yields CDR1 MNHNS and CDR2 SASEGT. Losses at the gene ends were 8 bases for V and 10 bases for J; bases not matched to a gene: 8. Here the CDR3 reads CASGRLASEQFF. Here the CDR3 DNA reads TGTGCCAGCGGGAGACTAGCATCCGAGCAGTTCTTC.

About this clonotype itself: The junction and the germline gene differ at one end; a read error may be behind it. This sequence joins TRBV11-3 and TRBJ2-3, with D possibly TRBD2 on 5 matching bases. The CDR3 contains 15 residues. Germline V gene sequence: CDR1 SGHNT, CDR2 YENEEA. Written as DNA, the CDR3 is TGCGCCAGCAGCTTTGTGCCAGGAGGCACAGTTACGCAGTATTTT. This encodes CASSFVPGGTVTQYF.